The TCR beta chain under discussion was sequenced for a study of blood T cell repertoires in COVID-19. Libraries were prepared by immunoSEQ multiplex PCR; TCRdb keeps only in-frame clonotypes and omits some of them. The data contain roughly 83,000 clones, 86% of them singletons. The CDR3 is 16 amino acids. Losses at the gene ends were 0 bases for V and 1 base for J; bases not matched to a gene: 6. The germline V gene encodes CDR1 SGHAT and CDR2 FQNNGV. This TCR was sampled from a man aged 45-65 years with active COVID-19. The sequencing sample was made of peripheral blood. The rearrangement uses TRBV11-2 and TRBJ2-7; 7 nucleotides agree with TRBD1. The CDR3 nucleotides read TGTGCCAGCAGCTTAGAACAGGGGTTTTGGTCCTACGAGCAGTACTTC. It encodes CASSLEQGFWSYEQYF. Filled out from reference TRBV11-2 and TRBJ2-7, the complete variable domain reads EAGVAQSPRYKIIEKRQSVAFWCNPISGHATLYWYQQILGQGPKLLIQFQNNGVVDDSQLPKDRFSAERLKGVDSTLKIQPAKLEDSAVYLCASSLEQGFWSYEQYFGPGTRLTVT.